Shown below are 16 T cell receptor beta chains from a single sample sequenced in a study of blood T cell repertoires in COVID-19. The data were produced by immunoSEQ multiplex PCR, yet TCRdb's version contains in-frame clones alone and is incomplete. The profile shows about 32,000 clones, approximately 90% of them singletons. Sequenced: peripheral blood. The receptors stem from a man in his 60s with acute or convalescent COVID-19.

This chain's CDR3 is CASSPPVLETQYF. The CDR3 bases are TGTGCCAGCTCACCGCCGGTTTTGGAGACCCAGTACTTC. The rearrangement links TRBV18 to TRBJ2-5, with D unclear. V lost 3 bases and J 5 bases, leaving 10 bases between the germline ends. This CDR3 comprises 13 residues. The germline CDR1 and CDR2 sequences are KGHSH and LQKENI.

V is TRBV7-3 and J is TRBJ2-3; no clear D. The CDR3 is 15 residues long. The V gene lost 4 bases and the J gene lost 0 bases, with 11 bases spanning the gap. Germline CDR1 is SGHTA and CDR2 is FQGTGA. CDR3 loop: CASSSEARSTDTQYF. In DNA, the CDR3 is TGTGCCAGCAGCTCAGAGGCCAGAAGCACAGATACGCAGTATTTT.

Details on this clone: At one of its ends the junction is not consistent with the germline gene, which may arise from a read error. The rearrangement uses TRBV12-3 or TRBV12-4 and TRBJ1-4; D perhaps matches TRBD1 (6 bases). CDR3 size: 13 residues. As DNA, the CDR3 is TGTGCCAGCACTTTAACAGGGTCTGAAAAACTGTTTTTT. It yields the protein CASTLTGSEKLFF.

This chain connects TRBV15 to TRBJ2-2; the match to TRBD2 covers 10 bases. Per germline, CDR1 LNHNV and CDR2 YYDKDF (reference sequence). The CDR3 totals 17 residues. Trimming took 0 bases from V and 6 from J; bases not matched to a gene: 7. In DNA form, the CDR3 reads TGTGCCACCAGCAGAGATTTGAGCGGGAGGGTAGCCGGGGAGCTGTTTTTT. This codes for CATSRDLSGRVAGELFF.

This chain joins TRBV7-8 and TRBJ1-4; 9 nucleotides align to TRBD1. CDR1 is SGHVS and CDR2 is FQNEAQ in the germline V gene. Trimming at V came to 1 base and at J to 8 bases, leaving 14 bases not matched to a gene. The CDR3 spans 18 residues. As DNA, the CDR3 is TGTGCCAGCAGCTTAGATGCCCCAGCCGGACAGGGGAGGGAAAAACTGTTTTTT. This codes for CASSLDAPAGQGREKLFF.

The V call is TRBV27, the J call TRBJ1-1; 10 positions agree with TRBD1. The CDR3 is 15 residues long. J gave up 4 bases and V 2 bases, and 4 bases lay outside the gene matches. Germline V lookup: CDR1 MNHEY, CDR2 SMNVEV (reference sequence). CDR3 region: CASSLTTGGGTEAFF. Written as DNA, the CDR3 is TGTGCCAGCAGTTTAACGACAGGGGGCGGCACTGAAGCTTTCTTT.

V usage is TRBV19 and J usage is TRBJ2-1, with TRBD2 identical over 10 bases. Per the germline V gene, CDR1 is LNHDA and CDR2 is SQIVND (reference sequence). The CDR3 runs to 15 residues. Trimming took 8 bases from V and 0 from J; bases not matched to a gene: 4. The DNA for the CDR3 is TGTGCCAGTTCCTCTAGCGGGAGCTCCTACAATGAGCAGTTCTTC. Its protein is CASSSSGSSYNEQFF. The full variable domain, in which reference TRBV19 and TRBJ2-1 provide the parts outside the CDR3, is DGGITQSPKYLFRKEGQNVTLSCEQNLNHDAMYWYRQDPGQGLRLIYYSQIVNDFQKGDIAEGYSVSREKKESFPLTVTSAQKNPTAFYLCASSSSGSSYNEQFFGPGTRLTVL.

The rearrangement links TRBV7-2 to TRBJ2-2, with a tentative D call TRBD1 (6 bases). Trimming took 1 base from V and 4 from J, leaving 10 bases between them. From germline, CDR1 is SGHTA and CDR2 FQGNSA. CDR3 length: 15 residues. In DNA form, the CDR3 reads TGTGCCAGCAGCTTAGGCGGACAGACCACCGGGGAGCTGTTTTTT. This gives the protein CASSLGGQTTGELFF.

The V and J genes are TRBV7-9 and TRBJ1-1; D is ambiguous. V was cut by 5 bases and J by 11 bases, with 15 bases left in between. Per germline, CDR1 SEHNR and CDR2 FQNEAQ (reference sequence). The CDR3 has 12 residues. The CDR3 bases are TGTGCCAGCAGCCCGCATCCCGGGTTCGCTTTCTTT. Its protein is CASSPHPGFAFF.

This clone was seen a single time. The rearrangement uses TRBV5-6 and TRBJ2-5; the D is unclear. The germline V and J ends were trimmed by 3 bases and 4 bases, with 10 bases remaining between them. CDR3 length equals 13 residues. Germline V CDR1 and CDR2: SGHDT, YYEEEE. The CDR3 coding sequence is TGTGCCAGCAGCTCCACAACGGGAGAGACCCAGTACTTC. This encodes CASSSTTGETQYF.

V and J are TRBV7-9 and TRBJ1-4; D is possibly TRBD1 (6 bases). V was pared by 6 bases and J by 2 bases, with 16 bases between. CDR1 is SEHNR, CDR2 FQNEAQ, per germline (reference sequence). This CDR3 spans 16 amino acids. CDR3 nucleotides: TGTGCCAGCAGGGACCGGGTGGGGGCCACTAATGAAAAACTGTTTTTT. Translation gives CASRDRVGATNEKLFF.

The chain carries TRBV29-1 and TRBJ2-4; the match to TRBD2 covers 7 bases. This CDR3 has 13 residues. Germline V lookup: CDR1 SQVTM, CDR2 ANQGSEA. J lost 3 bases, V lost 4 bases, and 3 bases had no gene match. CDR3 in DNA: TGCAGCGTTGTACTAGCGCTCAAAAACATTCAGTACTTC. Encoded protein: CSVVLALKNIQYF.

This chain uses TRBV24-1 with TRBJ1-2; 9 bases are shared with TRBD1. In germline, CDR1 is KGHDR, CDR2 SFDVKD. The V and J ends lost 3 bases and 6 bases, in that order; junction bases with no gene match: 7. The CDR3 runs to 15 residues. CDR3 nucleotide sequence: TGTGCCACCAGTGATGGTTGGGGACAGGGAAATGGCTACACCTTC. This sequence encodes CATSDGWGQGNGYTF.

The chain couples TRBV19 to TRBJ2-1, with 9 nucleotides matching TRBD2. CDR1 is LNHDA, CDR2 SQIVND, per germline (reference sequence). V was pared by 4 bases and J by 10 bases, with 14 bases of the junction left unmatched. There are 16 residues in the CDR3. CDR3 residues: CASSRTSGTSRREQFF. The CDR3 coding sequence is TGTGCCAGTAGTAGGACCTCCGGGACTAGCCGGAGAGAGCAGTTCTTC.

The chain combines TRBV30 with TRBJ2-1; D might be TRBD1 (5 bases). With 0 bases removed from V and 4 bases from J, the gap between germline ends came to 10 bases. The germline V gene has CDR1 GTSNPN and CDR2 SVGIG (reference sequence). CDR3 length: 14 residues. The CDR3 sequence is CAWSVLTGYNEQFF. In DNA, the CDR3 is TGTGCCTGGAGTGTACTAACAGGATACAATGAGCAGTTCTTC.

The chain combines TRBV30 with TRBJ2-4; 8 nucleotides align to TRBD2. This CDR3 has 14 amino acids. CDR1 and CDR2 from the germline V gene are GTSNPN and SVGIG (reference sequence). The V and J ends lost 0 bases and 9 bases, in that order; junction bases with no gene match: 7. CDR3 sequence: CAWSVTGGRSIQYF. CDR3 bases: TGTGCCTGGAGTGTCACGGGGGGGAGAAGCATTCAGTACTTC. Looking up the rest from reference TRBV30 and TRBJ2-4 gives the full variable domain: SQTIHQWPATLVQPVGSPLSLECTVEGTSNPNLYWYRQAAGRGLQLLFYSVGIGQISSEVPQNLSASRPQDRQFILSSKKLLLSDSGFYLCAWSVTGGRSIQYFGAGTRLSVL.